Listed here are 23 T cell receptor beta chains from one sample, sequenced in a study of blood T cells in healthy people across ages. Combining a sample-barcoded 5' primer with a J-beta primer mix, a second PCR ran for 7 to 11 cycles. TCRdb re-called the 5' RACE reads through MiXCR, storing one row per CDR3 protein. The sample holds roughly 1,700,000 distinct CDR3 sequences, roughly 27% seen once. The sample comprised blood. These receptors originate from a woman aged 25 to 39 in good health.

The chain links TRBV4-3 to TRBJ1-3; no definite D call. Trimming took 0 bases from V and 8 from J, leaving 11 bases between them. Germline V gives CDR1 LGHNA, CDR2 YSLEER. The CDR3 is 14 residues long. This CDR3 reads CASSQDMDADTIYF. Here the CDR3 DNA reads TGCGCCAGCAGCCAAGATATGGACGCGGACACCATATATTTT.

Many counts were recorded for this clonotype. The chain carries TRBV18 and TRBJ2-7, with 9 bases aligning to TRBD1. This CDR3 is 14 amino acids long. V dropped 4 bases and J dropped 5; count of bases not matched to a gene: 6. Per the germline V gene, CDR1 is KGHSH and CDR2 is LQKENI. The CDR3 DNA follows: TGTGCCAGCTCACAACGGACAGGGGAAAACGAGCAGTACTTC. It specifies CASSQRTGENEQYF.

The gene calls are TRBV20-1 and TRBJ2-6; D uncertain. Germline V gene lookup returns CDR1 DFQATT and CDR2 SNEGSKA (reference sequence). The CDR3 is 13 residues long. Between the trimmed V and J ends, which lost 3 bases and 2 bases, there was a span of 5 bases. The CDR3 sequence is CSARVTGANVLTF. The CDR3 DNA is TGCAGTGCTAGGGTCACTGGGGCCAACGTCCTGACTTTC.

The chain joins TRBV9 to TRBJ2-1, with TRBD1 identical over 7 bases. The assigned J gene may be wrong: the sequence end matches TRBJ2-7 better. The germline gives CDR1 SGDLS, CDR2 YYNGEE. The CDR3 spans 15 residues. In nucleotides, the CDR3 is TGTGCCAGCAGCGTAGCAGGGGGACCCTACAATGAGCAGTACTTC. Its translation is CASSVAGGPYNEQYF.

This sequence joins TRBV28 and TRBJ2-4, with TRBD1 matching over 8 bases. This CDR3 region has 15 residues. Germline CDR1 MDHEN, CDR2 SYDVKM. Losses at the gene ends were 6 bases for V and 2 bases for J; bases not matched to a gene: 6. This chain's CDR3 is CASRPGGATKNIQYF. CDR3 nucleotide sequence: TGTGCCAGCAGGCCAGGGGGCGCGACCAAAAACATTCAGTACTTC.

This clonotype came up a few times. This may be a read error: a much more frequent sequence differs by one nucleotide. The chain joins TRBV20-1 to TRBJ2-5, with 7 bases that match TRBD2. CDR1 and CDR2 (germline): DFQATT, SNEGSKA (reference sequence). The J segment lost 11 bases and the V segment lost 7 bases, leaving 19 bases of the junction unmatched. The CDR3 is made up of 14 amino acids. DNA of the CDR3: TGCAGTGTTCCCGGGGGAGGACTAGGCAATGAGCAGTACTTC. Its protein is CSVPGGGLGNEQYF.

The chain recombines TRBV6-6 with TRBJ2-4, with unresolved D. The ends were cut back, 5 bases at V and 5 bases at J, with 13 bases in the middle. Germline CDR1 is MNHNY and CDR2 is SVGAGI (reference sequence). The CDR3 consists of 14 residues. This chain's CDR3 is CASSGSLVQNIQYF. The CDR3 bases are TGTGCCAGCAGTGGAAGTCTTGTCCAAAACATTCAGTACTTC.

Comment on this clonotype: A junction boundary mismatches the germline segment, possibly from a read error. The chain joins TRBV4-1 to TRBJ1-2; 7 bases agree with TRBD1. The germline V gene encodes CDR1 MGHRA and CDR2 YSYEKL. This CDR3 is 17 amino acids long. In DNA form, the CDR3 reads TGCGCCGGCAGCCGCCTTCCCGGACAGGTGCCCCCCTATGGCTATACCTTC. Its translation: CAGSRLPGQVPPYGYTF.

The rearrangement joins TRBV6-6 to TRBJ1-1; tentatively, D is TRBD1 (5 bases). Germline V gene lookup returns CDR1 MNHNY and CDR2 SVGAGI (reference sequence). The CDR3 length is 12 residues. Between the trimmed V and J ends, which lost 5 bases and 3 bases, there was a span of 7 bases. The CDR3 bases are TGTGCCAGCAGTCGACAGTACACTGAAGCTTTCTTT. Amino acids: CASSRQYTEAFF.

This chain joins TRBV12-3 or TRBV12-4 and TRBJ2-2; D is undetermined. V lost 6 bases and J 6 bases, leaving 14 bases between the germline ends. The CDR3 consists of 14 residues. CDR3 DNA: TGTGCCAGCAGCCAAGCGTCCCGTGCCGGGGAGCTGTTTTTT. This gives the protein CASSQASRAGELFF.

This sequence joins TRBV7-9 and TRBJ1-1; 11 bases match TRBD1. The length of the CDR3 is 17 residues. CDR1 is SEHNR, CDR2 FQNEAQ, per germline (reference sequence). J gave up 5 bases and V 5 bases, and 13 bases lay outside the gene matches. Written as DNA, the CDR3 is TGTGCCAGCAGCCTCGGGACAGGGGGATTGGGCGATACTGAAGCTTTCTTT. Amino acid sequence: CASSLGTGGLGDTEAFF.

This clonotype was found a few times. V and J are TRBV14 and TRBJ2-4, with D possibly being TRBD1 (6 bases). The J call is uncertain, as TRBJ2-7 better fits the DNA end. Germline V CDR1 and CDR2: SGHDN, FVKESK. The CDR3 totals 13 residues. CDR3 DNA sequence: TGTGCCAGCAGCCAAGATCTAGGGGGCGAGCAGTACTTC. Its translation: CASSQDLGGEQYF.

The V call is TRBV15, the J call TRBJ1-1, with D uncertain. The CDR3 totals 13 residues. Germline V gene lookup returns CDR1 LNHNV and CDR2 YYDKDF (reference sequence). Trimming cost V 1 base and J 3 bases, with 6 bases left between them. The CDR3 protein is CATSRVLYTEAFF. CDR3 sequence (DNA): TGTGCCACCAGCAGAGTACTATACACTGAAGCTTTCTTT. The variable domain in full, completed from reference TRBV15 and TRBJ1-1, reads DAMVIQNPRYQVTQFGKPVTLSCSQTLNHNVMYWYQQKSSQAPKLLFHYYDKDFNNEADTPDNFQSRRPNTSFCFLDIRSPGLGDTAMYLCATSRVLYTEAFFGQGTRLTVV.

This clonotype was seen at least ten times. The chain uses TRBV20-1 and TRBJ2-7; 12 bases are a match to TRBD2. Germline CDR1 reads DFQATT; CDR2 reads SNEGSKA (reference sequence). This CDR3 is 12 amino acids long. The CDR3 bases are TGCAGCGGACTAGCGGGGAACTACGAGCAGTACTTC. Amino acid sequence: CSGLAGNYEQYF.

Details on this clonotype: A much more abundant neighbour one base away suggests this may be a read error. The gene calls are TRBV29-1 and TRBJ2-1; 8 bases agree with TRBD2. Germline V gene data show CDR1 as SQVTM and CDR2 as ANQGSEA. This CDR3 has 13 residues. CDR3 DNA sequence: TGCAGCGTAGAACTAGCGGAAAACAATGAGCAGTGCTTC. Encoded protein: CSVELAENNEQCF.

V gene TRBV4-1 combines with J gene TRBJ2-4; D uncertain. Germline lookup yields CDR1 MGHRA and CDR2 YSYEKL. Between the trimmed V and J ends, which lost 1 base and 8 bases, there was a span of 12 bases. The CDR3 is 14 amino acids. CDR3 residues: CASSQGYIDYIQYF. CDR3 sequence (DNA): TGCGCCAGCAGCCAAGGATACATCGATTACATTCAGTACTTC.

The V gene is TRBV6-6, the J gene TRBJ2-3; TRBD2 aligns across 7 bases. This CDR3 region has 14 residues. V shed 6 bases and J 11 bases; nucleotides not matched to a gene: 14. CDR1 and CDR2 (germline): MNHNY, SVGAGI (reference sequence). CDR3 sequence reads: CASSPGERGEKQYF. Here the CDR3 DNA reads TGTGCCAGCAGCCCTGGGGAGCGGGGAGAGAAGCAGTATTTT.

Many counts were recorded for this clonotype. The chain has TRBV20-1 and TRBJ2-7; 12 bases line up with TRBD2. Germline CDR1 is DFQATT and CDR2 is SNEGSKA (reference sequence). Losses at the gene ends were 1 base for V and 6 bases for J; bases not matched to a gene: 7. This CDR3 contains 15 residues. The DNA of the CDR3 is TGCAGTGCTAGAGGACTAGCGGGAGACGGTCCCGAGCAGTACTTC. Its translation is CSARGLAGDGPEQYF.

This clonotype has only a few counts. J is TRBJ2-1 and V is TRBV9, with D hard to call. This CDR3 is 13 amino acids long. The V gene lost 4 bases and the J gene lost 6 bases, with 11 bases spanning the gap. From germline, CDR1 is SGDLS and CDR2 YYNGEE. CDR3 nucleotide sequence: TGTGCCAGCAGCATAGGAAGCACCAATGAGCAGTTCTTC. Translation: CASSIGSTNEQFF.

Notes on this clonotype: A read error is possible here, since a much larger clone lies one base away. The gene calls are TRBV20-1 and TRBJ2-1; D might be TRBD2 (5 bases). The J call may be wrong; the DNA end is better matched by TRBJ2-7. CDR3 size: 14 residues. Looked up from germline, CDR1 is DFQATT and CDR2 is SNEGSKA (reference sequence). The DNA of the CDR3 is TGCAGTGCTAGAGTCGGGCGGGTCTACAATGAGCAGTACTTC. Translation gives CSARVGRVYNEQYF.

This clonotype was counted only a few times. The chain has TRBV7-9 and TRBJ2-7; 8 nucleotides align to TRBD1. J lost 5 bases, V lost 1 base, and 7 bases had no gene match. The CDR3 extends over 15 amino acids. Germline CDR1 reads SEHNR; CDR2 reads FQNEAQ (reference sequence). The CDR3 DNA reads TGTGCCAGCAGCTTAGGGAGGACAGGGAACCACGAGCAGTACTTC. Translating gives CASSLGRTGNHEQYF. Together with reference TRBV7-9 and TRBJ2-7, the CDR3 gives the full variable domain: DTGVSQNPRHKITKRGQNVTFRCDPISEHNRLYWYRQTLGQGPEFLTYFQNEAQLEKSRLLSDRFSAERPKGSFSTLEIQRTEQGDSAMYLCASSLGRTGNHEQYFGPGTRLTVT.

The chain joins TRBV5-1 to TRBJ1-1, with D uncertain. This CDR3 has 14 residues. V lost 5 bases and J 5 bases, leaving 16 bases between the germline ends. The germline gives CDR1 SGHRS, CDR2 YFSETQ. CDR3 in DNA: TGCGCCAGCAGTTCTAATTCCGAGTGGACTGAAGCTTTCTTT. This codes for CASSSNSEWTEAFF.

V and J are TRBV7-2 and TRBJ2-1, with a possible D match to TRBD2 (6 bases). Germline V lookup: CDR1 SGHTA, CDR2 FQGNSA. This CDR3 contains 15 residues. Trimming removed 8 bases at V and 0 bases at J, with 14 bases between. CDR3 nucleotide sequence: TGTGCCAGCTCCACGGAGGGTAGCTCCTACAATGAGCAGTTCTTC. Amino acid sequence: CASSTEGSSYNEQFF.